Listed here are 12 T cell receptor beta chains from one sample, sequenced in a study of identical twins. TCRdb fed the 5' RACE reads into MiXCR, producing one record per CDR3 protein. Here the sample spans around 670,000 distinct CDR3 sequences, around 6% being singletons. The source material was naive T cells sorted from blood. Every receptor here comes from a man aged 18 to 29 in good health.

This clonotype was recorded at least ten times. V is TRBV29-1 and J is TRBJ2-7, with 7 bases aligning to TRBD1. The CDR3 loop spans 14 amino acids. The V and J ends lost 4 bases and 0 bases, in that order; junction bases with no gene match: 6. CDR1 and CDR2 (germline): SQVTM, ANQGSEA. The DNA for the CDR3 is TGCAGCGTTGGGACAGGACCACTCTCCTACGAGCAGTACTTC. This codes for CSVGTGPLSYEQYF.

This clonotype occurred a few times. This chain links TRBV6-2 or TRBV6-3 with TRBJ2-7; 11 nucleotides align to TRBD1. CDR1 and CDR2 from the germline V gene are MNHEY and SVGEGT. Trimming removed 8 bases from V and 3 bases from J; junction bases left unmatched: 15. There are 17 residues in the CDR3. In DNA, the CDR3 is TGTGCCAGCCGAACTCTACGGGGACAGGGGGAGTTCTACGAGCAGTACTTC. Translation gives CASRTLRGQGEFYEQYF.

This clonotype was detected many times. The chain recombines TRBV12-3 or TRBV12-4 with TRBJ1-6; 10 nucleotides match TRBD1. CDR3 size: 15 residues. Germline trimming cut 3 bases from V and 6 bases from J; bases unmatched to any gene: 2. The chain's CDR3 is CASSLTGGRNSPLHF. CDR3 coding DNA: TGTGCCAGCAGTTTGACAGGGGGCCGTAATTCACCCCTCCACTTT.

The V gene is TRBV20-1, the J gene TRBJ1-1; D remains unclear. The V and J ends lost 6 bases and 0 bases respectively, with 8 bases between them. Germline V lookup: CDR1 DFQATT, CDR2 SNEGSKA (reference sequence). CDR3 size: 12 residues. CDR3 amino acids: CSALAMNTEAFF. Written as DNA, the CDR3 is TGCAGTGCCCTCGCAATGAACACTGAAGCTTTCTTT.

The chain combines TRBV18 with TRBJ2-3; D is undetermined. The CDR3 is 14 residues long. Germline V CDR1 and CDR2: KGHSH, LQKENI. V was cut by 0 bases and J by 4 bases, with 8 bases left in between. The CDR3 region is CASSPPSQSDTQYF. For the CDR3, the DNA is TGTGCCAGCTCACCACCCTCCCAATCAGATACGCAGTATTTT.

This clonotype has a handful of counts. The chain joins TRBV19 to TRBJ1-5; no clear D gene. The CDR3 loop spans 14 amino acids. CDR1 and CDR2 (germline): LNHDA, SQIVND (reference sequence). Between the trimmed V and J ends, which lost 4 bases and 0 bases, there was a span of 7 bases. The CDR3 loop reads CASSTQVSNQPQHF. The DNA of the CDR3 is TGTGCCAGTAGTACCCAGGTTAGCAATCAGCCCCAGCATTTT.

At least ten counts were recorded for this clonotype. The V and J genes are TRBV20-1 and TRBJ2-4; D is unclear. Germline V lookup: CDR1 DFQATT, CDR2 SNEGSKA (reference sequence). V lost 1 base and J lost 6, with 13 bases in between. The CDR3 has 14 residues. The CDR3 DNA follows: TGCAGTGCTAGAGGAACCGGTTTCTCAAACATTCAGTACTTC. Translated, it gives CSARGTGFSNIQYF.

The chain joins TRBV12-3 or TRBV12-4 to TRBJ2-1; TRBD2 aligns across 7 bases. This CDR3 comprises 15 residues. V trimming: 3 bases; J trimming: 8 bases; junction bases outside the gene matches: 10. CDR3 sequence reads: CASSFSVREADEQFF. CDR3 DNA sequence: TGTGCCAGCAGTTTCTCTGTCCGGGAGGCGGATGAGCAGTTCTTC.

This CDR3 reads CATSRDSSGTHEQYF. The CDR3 region has the DNA TGTGCCACCAGCAGAGATTCGAGCGGGACCCACGAGCAGTACTTC. V usage is TRBV15 and J usage is TRBJ2-7; 7 bases map to TRBD2. From germline, CDR1 is LNHNV and CDR2 YYDKDF (reference sequence). The CDR3 sequence is 15 residues long. The trim removed 0 bases at V and 5 bases at J, leaving 7 bases unmatched. Together with reference TRBV15 and TRBJ2-7, the CDR3 gives the full variable domain: DAMVIQNPRYQVTQFGKPVTLSCSQTLNHNVMYWYQQKSSQAPKLLFHYYDKDFNNEADTPDNFQSRRPNTSFCFLDIRSPGLGDTAMYLCATSRDSSGTHEQYFGPGTRLTVT.

This clonotype came up a few times. The chain combines TRBV18 with TRBJ2-7; D unclear. V lost 2 bases and J 5 bases, leaving 7 bases between the germline ends. This CDR3 region has 12 residues. Germline-derived CDR1 and CDR2 are KGHSH and LQKENI. CDR3 loop: CASSPGIDEQYV. CDR3 coding DNA: TGTGCCAGCTCACCAGGGATAGACGAGCAGTACGTC.

Only a few counts were recorded for this clonotype. V is TRBV12-5 and J is TRBJ1-4; perhaps TRBD1 as D (6 bases). The germline V and J ends were trimmed by 0 bases and 3 bases, with 14 bases remaining between them. The CDR3 length is 17 residues. Germline-derived CDR1 and CDR2 are LGHNT and FRNRAP. CDR3 region: CASGLVQGRGPNEKLFF. The CDR3 DNA sequence: TGTGCTAGTGGTTTGGTACAGGGTCGAGGGCCTAATGAAAAACTGTTTTTT. Based on the CDR3 plus reference TRBV12-5 and TRBJ1-4, the full variable domain is DARVTQTPRHKVTEMGQEVTMRCQPILGHNTVFWYRQTMMQGLELLAYFRNRAPLDDSGMPKDRFSAEMPDATLATLKIQPSEPRDSAVYFCASGLVQGRGPNEKLFFGSGTQLSVL.

There are a few counts of this clonotype. The chain recombines TRBV6-1 with TRBJ2-7; possibly TRBD2 for D (6 bases). Trimming removed 10 bases at V and 4 bases at J, with 20 bases between. The CDR3 has 14 amino acids. Germline lookup yields CDR1 MNHNS and CDR2 SASEGT. CDR3 nucleotide sequence: TGTGCCATCCACATCCGGGACTCCCAGTACGAGCAGTACTTC. Residues: CAIHIRDSQYEQYF.